Below, 10 T cell receptor beta chains from the same sample are listed, as sequenced in a study of graft-versus-host responses after intestinal transplantation. Antigen specificity for these receptors is unknown. This table comes from immunoSEQ multiplex PCR, and its TCRdb copy is limited to in-frame clones, with some not included. The sample lists 85,000 to 100,000 clones, roughly 90% seen once, with just under 0.35% in the top ten. This sample comprised unstimulated CD4+ T cells sorted from spleen or lymph node cells, obtained before transplant. The receptors were gathered from a human donor who was the organ donor for an intestinal transplant.

V usage is TRBV2 and J usage is TRBJ2-3; maybe TRBD2 (5 bases). The CDR3 is 15 amino acids. V was shortened by 7 bases and J by 2 bases, with 16 bases between the two germline ends. Germline lookup yields CDR1 SNHLY and CDR2 FYNNEI. DNA of the CDR3: TGTGCCAGCATTTGGTTCCCGGGAAACACAGATACGCAGTATTTT. Its translation: CASIWFPGNTDTQYF.

This clone was found once. The V gene is TRBV27, the J gene TRBJ2-1, with 9 bases matching TRBD2. The CDR3 contains 19 residues. J lost 9 bases, V lost 2 bases, and 20 bases had no gene match. Germline V gives CDR1 MNHEY, CDR2 SMNVEV (reference sequence). The CDR3 loop is CASSLVPVGAGGNEGEQFF. The CDR3 DNA follows: TGTGCCAGCAGTTTAGTCCCGGTGGGGGCGGGAGGGAATGAGGGTGAGCAGTTCTTC.

The chain joins TRBV30 to TRBJ2-2; D might be TRBD2 (6 bases). Trimming took off 2 bases at V and 0 bases at J, with 13 bases between the two ends. The CDR3 runs 16 residues. Germline assignment: CDR1 GTSNPN and CDR2 SVGIG (reference sequence). CDR3 amino acids: CAWSPTLASNTGELFF. For the CDR3, the DNA is TGTGCCTGGAGTCCTACACTAGCTTCGAACACCGGGGAGCTGTTTTTT. Full variable domain (outside the CDR3, taken from reference TRBV30 and TRBJ2-2): SQTIHQWPATLVQPVGSPLSLECTVEGTSNPNLYWYRQAAGRGLQLLFYSVGIGQISSEVPQNLSASRPQDRQFILSSKKLLLSDSGFYLCAWSPTLASNTGELFFGEGSRLTVL.

The chain recombines TRBV9 with TRBJ2-2; D is unresolved. Germline-derived CDR1 and CDR2 are SGDLS and YYNGEE. The ends were cut back, 0 bases at V and 3 bases at J, with 12 bases in the middle. The CDR3 spans 16 residues. This chain's CDR3 is CASSVAGTVYTGELFF. CDR3 bases: TGTGCCAGCAGCGTAGCAGGCACAGTCTACACCGGGGAGCTGTTTTTT.

Concerning this clone itself: This CDR3 is also generated by other DNA sequences in the sample. This sequence joins TRBV6-5 and TRBJ1-2; D unresolved. CDR1 MNHEY and CDR2 SVGAGI come from the germline V gene. V lost 2 bases and J lost 5, with 9 bases in between. The CDR3 extends over 13 amino acids. CDR3 residues: CASSYDRGYGYTF. CDR3 sequence (DNA): TGTGCCAGCAGTTACGATCGGGGTTATGGCTACACCTTC.

J is TRBJ2-1 and V is TRBV11-3, with 7 nucleotides matching TRBD2. The V gene end was trimmed by 5 bases and the J gene end by 10 bases; junction bases not matched to a gene: 8. Germline V gives CDR1 SGHNT, CDR2 YENEEA. CDR3 length: 13 residues. The CDR3 loop reads CASSQQTSLEQFF. The CDR3 nucleotides read TGTGCCAGCAGCCAGCAGACTAGCCTAGAGCAGTTCTTC.

J is TRBJ2-7 and V is TRBV5-5; 7 bases line up with TRBD2. The V gene's germline CDR1 is SGHKS and CDR2 YYEKEE (reference sequence). The CDR3 has 13 amino acids. Trimming took 3 bases from V and 1 from J; bases not matched to a gene: 1. CDR3 residues: CASSSLASYEQYF. The CDR3 DNA sequence: TGTGCCAGCAGCTCACTAGCGTCCTACGAGCAGTACTTC.

The gene calls are TRBV5-6 and TRBJ2-4, with 8 bases identical to TRBD2. From germline, CDR1 is SGHDT and CDR2 YYEEEE. V trimming: 4 bases; J trimming: 8 bases; junction bases outside the gene matches: 8. The CDR3 length is 14 residues. The CDR3 here is CASSPTTSGDIQYF. In nucleotides, the CDR3 is TGTGCCAGCAGCCCAACCACTAGCGGCGACATTCAGTACTTC.

The genes are TRBV27 and TRBJ1-4; TRBD1 matches at 8 bases. This CDR3 has 16 residues. V lost 8 bases to trimming and J lost 0 bases; unmatched junction nucleotides: 8. Germline V lookup: CDR1 MNHEY, CDR2 SMNVEV (reference sequence). The CDR3 bases are TGTGCCAGCGGGGACAGGCTAGGATCAACTAATGAAAAACTGTTTTTT. This codes for CASGDRLGSTNEKLFF. The full variable domain, with the rest looked up from reference TRBV27 and TRBJ1-4, is EAQVTQNPRYLITVTGKKLTVTCSQNMNHEYMSWYRQDPGLGLRQIYYSMNVEVTDKGDVPEGYKVSRKEKRNFPLILESPSPNQTSLYFCASGDRLGSTNEKLFFGSGTQLSVL.

As for this clone: Different DNA sequences within this sample yield the same CDR3. V and J are TRBV6-1 and TRBJ2-4; TRBD2 matches 7 bases. The germline CDR1 and CDR2 sequences are MNHNS and SASEGT. This CDR3 comprises 14 residues. V was pared by 2 bases and J by 7 bases, with 5 bases of the junction left unmatched. The CDR3 DNA reads TGTGCCAGCAGTGAAAAATCGCGGGGGAACATTCAGTACTTC. Translation: CASSEKSRGNIQYF.